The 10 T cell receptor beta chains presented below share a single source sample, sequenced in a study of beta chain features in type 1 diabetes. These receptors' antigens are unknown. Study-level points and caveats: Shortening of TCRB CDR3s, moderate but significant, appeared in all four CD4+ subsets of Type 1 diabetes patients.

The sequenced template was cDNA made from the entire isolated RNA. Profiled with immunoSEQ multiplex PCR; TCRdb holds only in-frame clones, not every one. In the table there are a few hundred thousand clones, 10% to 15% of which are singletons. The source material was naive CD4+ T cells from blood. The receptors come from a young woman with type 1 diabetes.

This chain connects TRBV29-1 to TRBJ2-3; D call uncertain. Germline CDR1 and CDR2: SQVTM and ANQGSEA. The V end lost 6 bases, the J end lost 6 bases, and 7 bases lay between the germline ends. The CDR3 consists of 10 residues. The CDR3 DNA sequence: TGCAGCGTCACATCGGATACGCAGTATTTT. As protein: CSVTSDTQYF.

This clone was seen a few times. Here the CDR3 DNA reads TGTGCCAGCAGCTTAGCGGGAGACGGATCCTACGAGCAGTACTTC. It yields the protein CASSLAGDGSYEQYF. V is TRBV7-8 and J is TRBJ2-7; weak D call: TRBD2 (5 bases). V lost 0 bases and J lost 1, with 10 bases in between. This CDR3 region has 15 residues. CDR1 SGHVS and CDR2 FQNEAQ come from the germline V gene.

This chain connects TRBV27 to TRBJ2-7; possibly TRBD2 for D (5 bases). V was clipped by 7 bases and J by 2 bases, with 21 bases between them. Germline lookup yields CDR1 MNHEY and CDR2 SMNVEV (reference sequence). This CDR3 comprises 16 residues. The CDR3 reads CASKASGLALAYEQYF. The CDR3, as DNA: TGTGCCAGCAAAGCCAGCGGCCTAGCTCTTGCCTACGAGCAGTACTTC.

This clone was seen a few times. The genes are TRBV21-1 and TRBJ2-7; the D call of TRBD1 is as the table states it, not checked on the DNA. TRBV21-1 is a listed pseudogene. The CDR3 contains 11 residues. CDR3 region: CASSFHYEQYF. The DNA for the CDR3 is TGTGCCAGCAGCTTTCACTACGAGCAGTACTTC.

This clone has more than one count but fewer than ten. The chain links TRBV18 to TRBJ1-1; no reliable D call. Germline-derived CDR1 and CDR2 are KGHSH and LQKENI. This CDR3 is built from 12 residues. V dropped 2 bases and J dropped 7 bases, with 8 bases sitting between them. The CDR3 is CASSPIRDEAFF. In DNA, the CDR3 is TGTGCCAGCTCACCAATTCGCGATGAAGCTTTCTTT.

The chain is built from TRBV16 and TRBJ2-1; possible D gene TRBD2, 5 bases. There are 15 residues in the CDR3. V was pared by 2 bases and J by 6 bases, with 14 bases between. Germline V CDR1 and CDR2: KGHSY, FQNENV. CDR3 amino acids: CASSQASWGANEQFF. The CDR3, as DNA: TGTGCCAGCAGCCAAGCTAGCTGGGGAGCCAATGAGCAGTTCTTC.

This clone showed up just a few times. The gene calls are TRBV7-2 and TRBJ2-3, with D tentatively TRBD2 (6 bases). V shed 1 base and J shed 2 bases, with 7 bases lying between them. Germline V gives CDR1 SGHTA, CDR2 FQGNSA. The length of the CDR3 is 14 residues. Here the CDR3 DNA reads TGTGCCAGCAGCTTAGTAGCGGACACAGATACGCAGTATTTT. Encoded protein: CASSLVADTDTQYF.

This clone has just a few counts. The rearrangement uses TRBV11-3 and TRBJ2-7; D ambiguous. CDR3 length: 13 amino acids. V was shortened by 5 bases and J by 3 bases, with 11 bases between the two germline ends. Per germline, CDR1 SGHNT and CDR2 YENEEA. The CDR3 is CASSPRVGYEQYF. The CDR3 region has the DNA TGTGCCAGCAGCCCACGGGTTGGCTACGAGCAGTACTTC.

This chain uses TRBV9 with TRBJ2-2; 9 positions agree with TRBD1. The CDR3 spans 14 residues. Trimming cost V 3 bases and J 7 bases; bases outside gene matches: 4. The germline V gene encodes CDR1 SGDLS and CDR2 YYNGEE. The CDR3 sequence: CASSAGQGRGELFF. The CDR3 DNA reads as TGTGCCAGCAGCGCGGGACAGGGACGCGGGGAGCTGTTTTTT.

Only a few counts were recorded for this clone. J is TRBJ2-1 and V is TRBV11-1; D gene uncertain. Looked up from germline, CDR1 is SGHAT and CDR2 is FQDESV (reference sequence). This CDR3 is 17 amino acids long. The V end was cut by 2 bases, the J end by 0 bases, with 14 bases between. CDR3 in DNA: TGTGCCAGCAGCTTACGGTTTGGCGGTAGCTCCTACAATGAGCAGTTCTTC. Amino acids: CASSLRFGGSSYNEQFF. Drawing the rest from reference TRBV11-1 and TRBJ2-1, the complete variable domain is EAEVAQSPRYKITEKSQAVAFWCDPISGHATLYWYRQILGQGPELLVQFQDESVVDDSQLPKDRFSAERLKGVDSTLKIQPAELGDSAMYLCASSLRFGGSSYNEQFFGPGTRLTVL.